This T cell receptor (beta chain) is from a study of regulatory T cells in long-lasting Graves disease. Overall study results and limits: Reduced TCR diversity was observed in persistent Graves' patients versus newly diagnosed patients. In persistent patients, shared public clonotypes (2,741) outnumbered those in new patients (approximately 880).

The TCR beta library used iRepertoire HTBI primers with Arm-PCR amplification of CDR3. Each CDR3 protein is one row after TCRdb ran MiXCR on the multiplex PCR reads. The table includes 350,000 to 400,000 distinct CDR3 sequences, 15% to 20% detected once. Of note for this clonotype: Its antigen is not known. This may stem from a read error, because a much larger clone lies one nucleotide away.

Noted time point: newly diagnosed GD, antithyroid drugs for less than 3 months. Scientists built the TCR library using RNA that was extracted from PBMCs. The germline V and J ends were trimmed by 0 bases and 8 bases, with 3 bases remaining between them. The CDR3 consists of 12 residues. Germline V gene data show CDR1 as SGHRS and CDR2 as YFSETQ. The same specimen was also included in a second study, on T cells in Graves' hyperthyroidism and ophthalmopathy. According to that study: With the HTBI primer set, the TCR CDR3 went through a first round of RT-PCR.

The rearrangement uses TRBV5-1 and TRBJ1-6; D unresolved. Sample: peripheral blood mononuclear cells (PBMCs), taken at new diagnosis, from a patient treated with antithyroid drugs. The clonotype originates from a woman between 18 and 29 years old with Graves disease. In DNA, the CDR3 is TGCGCCAGCAGCTTGGCATATTCACCCCTCCACTTT. Its protein is CASSLAYSPLHF.